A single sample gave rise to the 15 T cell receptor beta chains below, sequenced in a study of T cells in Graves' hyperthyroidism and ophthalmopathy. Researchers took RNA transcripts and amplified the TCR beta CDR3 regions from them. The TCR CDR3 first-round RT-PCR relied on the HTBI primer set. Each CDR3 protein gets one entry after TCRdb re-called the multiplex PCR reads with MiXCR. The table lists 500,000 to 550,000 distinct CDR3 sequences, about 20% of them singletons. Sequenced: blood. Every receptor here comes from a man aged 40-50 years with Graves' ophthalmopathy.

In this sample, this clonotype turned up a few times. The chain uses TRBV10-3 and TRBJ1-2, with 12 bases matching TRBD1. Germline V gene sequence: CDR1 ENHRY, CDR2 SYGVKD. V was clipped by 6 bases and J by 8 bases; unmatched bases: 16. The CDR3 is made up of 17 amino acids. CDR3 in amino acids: CAISAGTGGAGGVGYTF. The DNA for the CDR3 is TGTGCCATCAGCGCCGGGACAGGGGGCGCAGGCGGGGTCGGCTACACCTTC.

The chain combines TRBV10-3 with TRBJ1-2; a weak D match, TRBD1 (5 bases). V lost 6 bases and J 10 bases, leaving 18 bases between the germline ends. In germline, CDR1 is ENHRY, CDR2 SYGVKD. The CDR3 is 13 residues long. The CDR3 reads CAIRGDGSDYYTF. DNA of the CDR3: TGTGCCATCAGGGGGGACGGTAGCGACTACTACACCTTC.

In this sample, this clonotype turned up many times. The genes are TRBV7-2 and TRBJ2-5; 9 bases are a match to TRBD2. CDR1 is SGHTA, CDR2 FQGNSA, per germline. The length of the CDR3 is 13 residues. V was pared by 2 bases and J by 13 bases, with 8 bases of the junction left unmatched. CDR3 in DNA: TGTGCCAGCAGCTTAACGTGGCTAGCGGGACCGTACTTC. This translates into CASSLTWLAGPYF.

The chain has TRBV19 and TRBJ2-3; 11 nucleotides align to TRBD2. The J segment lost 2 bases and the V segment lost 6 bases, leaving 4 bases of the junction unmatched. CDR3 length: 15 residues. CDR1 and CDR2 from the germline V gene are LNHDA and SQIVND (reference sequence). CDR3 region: CASSKGLAVTDTQYF. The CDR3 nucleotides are TGTGCCAGTAGCAAGGGACTAGCGGTCACAGATACGCAGTATTTT.

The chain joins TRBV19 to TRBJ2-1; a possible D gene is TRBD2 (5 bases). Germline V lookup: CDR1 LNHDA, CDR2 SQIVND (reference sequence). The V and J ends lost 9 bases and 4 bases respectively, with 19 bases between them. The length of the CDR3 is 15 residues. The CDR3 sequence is CASRRGLGVYNEQFF. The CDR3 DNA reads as TGTGCCAGCAGACGGGGTCTCGGGGTTTACAATGAGCAGTTCTTC.

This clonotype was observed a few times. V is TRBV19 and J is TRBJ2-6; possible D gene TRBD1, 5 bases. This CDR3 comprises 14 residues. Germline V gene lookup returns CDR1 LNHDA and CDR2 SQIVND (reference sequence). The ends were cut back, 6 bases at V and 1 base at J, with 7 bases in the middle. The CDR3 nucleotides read TGTGCCAGTAGCCGACAGTCTGGGGCCAACGTCCTGACTTTC. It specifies CASSRQSGANVLTF.

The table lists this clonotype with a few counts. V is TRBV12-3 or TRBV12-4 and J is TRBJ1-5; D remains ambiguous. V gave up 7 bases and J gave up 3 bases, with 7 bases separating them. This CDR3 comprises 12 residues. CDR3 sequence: CASNKNNQPQHF. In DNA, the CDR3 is TGTGCCAGCAATAAGAACAATCAGCCCCAGCATTTT.

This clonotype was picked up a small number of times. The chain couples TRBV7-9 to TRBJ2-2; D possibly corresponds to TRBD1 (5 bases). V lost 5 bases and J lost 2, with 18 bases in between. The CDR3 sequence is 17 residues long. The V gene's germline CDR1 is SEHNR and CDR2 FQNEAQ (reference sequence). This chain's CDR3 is CASSPRTTTRNTGELFF. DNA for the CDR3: TGTGCCAGCAGCCCCCGGACAACCACACGAAACACCGGGGAGCTGTTTTTT.

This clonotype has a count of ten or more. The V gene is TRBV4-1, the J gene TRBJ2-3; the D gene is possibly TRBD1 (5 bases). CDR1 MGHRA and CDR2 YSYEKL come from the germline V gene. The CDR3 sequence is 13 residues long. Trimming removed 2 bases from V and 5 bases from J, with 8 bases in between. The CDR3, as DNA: TGCGCCAGCAGCCAATATCAGGGAGATACGCAGTATTTT. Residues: CASSQYQGDTQYF.

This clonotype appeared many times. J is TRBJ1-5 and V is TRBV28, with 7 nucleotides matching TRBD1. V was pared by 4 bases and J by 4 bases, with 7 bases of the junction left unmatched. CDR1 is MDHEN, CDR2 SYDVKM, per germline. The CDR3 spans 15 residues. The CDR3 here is CASSSDRAPNQPQHF. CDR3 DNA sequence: TGTGCCAGCAGTTCCGACAGGGCCCCTAATCAGCCCCAGCATTTT.

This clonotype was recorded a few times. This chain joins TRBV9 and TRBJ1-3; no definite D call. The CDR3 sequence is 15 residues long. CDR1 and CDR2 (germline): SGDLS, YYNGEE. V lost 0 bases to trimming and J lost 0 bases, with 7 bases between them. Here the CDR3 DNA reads TGTGCCAGCAGCGTAGACGAACTCTCTGGAAACACCATATATTTT. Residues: CASSVDELSGNTIYF. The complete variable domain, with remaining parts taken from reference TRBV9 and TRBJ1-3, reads DSGVTQTPKHLITATGQRVTLRCSPRSGDLSVYWYQQSLDQGLQFLIQYYNGEERAKGNILERFSAQQFPDLHSELNLSSLELGDSALYFCASSVDELSGNTIYFGEGSWLTVV.

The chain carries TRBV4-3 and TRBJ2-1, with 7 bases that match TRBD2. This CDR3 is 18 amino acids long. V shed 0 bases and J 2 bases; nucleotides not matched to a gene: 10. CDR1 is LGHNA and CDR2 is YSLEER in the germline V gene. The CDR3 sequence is CASSQDRASGYPYNEQFF. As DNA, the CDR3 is TGCGCCAGCAGCCAAGATCGGGCTAGCGGTTACCCCTACAATGAGCAGTTCTTC.

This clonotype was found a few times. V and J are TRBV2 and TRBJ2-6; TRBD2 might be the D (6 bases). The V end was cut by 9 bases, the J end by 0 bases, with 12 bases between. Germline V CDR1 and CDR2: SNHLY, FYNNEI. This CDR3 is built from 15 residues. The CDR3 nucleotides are TGTGCCAGTGGGGGGTCCGGCTCTGGGGCCAACGTCCTGACTTTC. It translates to CASGGSGSGANVLTF.

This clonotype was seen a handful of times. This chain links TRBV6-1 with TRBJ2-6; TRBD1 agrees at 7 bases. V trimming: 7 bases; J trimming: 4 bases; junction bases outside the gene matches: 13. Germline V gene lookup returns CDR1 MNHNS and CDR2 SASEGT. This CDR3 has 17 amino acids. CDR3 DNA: TGTGCCAGCACCCCGACAGGGTCCAGGACCGGGGCCAACGTCCTGACTTTC. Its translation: CASTPTGSRTGANVLTF.

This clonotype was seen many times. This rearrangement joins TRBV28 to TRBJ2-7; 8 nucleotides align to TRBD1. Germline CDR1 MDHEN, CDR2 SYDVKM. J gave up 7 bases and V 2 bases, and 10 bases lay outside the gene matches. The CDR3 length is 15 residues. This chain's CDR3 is CASSLTRQGTGEQYF. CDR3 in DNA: TGTGCCAGCAGTTTAACCCGACAGGGGACGGGGGAGCAGTACTTC. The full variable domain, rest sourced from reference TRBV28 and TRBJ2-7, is DVKVTQSSRYLVKRTGEKVFLECVQDMDHENMFWYRQDPGLGLRLIYFSYDVKMKEKGDIPEGYSVSREKKERFSLILESASTNQTSMYLCASSLTRQGTGEQYFGPGTRLTVT.